The 4 T cell receptor beta chains presented below share a single source sample, sequenced in a study of T cells in Graves' hyperthyroidism and ophthalmopathy. TCR beta CDR3 region amplification was performed from RNA transcripts. The HTBI primer set was used in a first-round RT-PCR of the TCR CDR3. TCRdb re-called the multiplex PCR reads through MiXCR, storing one row per CDR3 protein. The table records about 98,000 distinct CDR3 sequences, roughly 40% of them present only once. The specimen sequenced was peripheral blood or thyroid tissue (not recorded which). The receptors originated from a woman aged 30 to 39 with Graves' hyperthyroidism.

The chain combines TRBV10-3 with TRBJ1-3; D call uncertain. In germline, CDR1 is ENHRY, CDR2 SYGVKD. V was cut by 5 bases and J by 1 base, with 9 bases left in between. The CDR3 is made up of 14 amino acids. Written as DNA, the CDR3 is TGTGCCATCAGTTTGGTAATATCTGGAAACACCATATATTTT. Protein sequence: CAISLVISGNTIYF.

This clonotype was counted many times. The V and J genes are TRBV7-2 and TRBJ2-7; 8 bases align to TRBD1. Germline V CDR1 and CDR2: SGHTA, FQGNSA. The length of the CDR3 is 14 residues. V shed 5 bases, J shed 2 bases, and the junction held 5 bases outside the gene matches. The CDR3 here is CASSRRQGPYEQYF. The CDR3 coding sequence is TGTGCCAGCAGCCGCAGACAGGGGCCCTACGAGCAGTACTTC.

In regard to this clonotype: A single base separates this from a much larger clone, so it may be a read error. This chain links TRBV28 with TRBJ2-2; tentative D call: TRBD2 (5 bases). This CDR3 region has 13 residues. Germline lookup yields CDR1 MDHEN and CDR2 SYDVKM. The CDR3 spells CASSVANTGELVF. The CDR3 DNA follows: TGTGCCAGCAGTGTCGCGAACACCGGGGAGCTGGTTTTT.

This clonotype was detected ten times or more. The chain couples TRBV6-5 to TRBJ1-2; D is undetermined. The CDR3 covers 13 residues. V dropped 7 bases and J dropped 3 bases, with 12 bases sitting between them. Germline-derived CDR1 and CDR2 are MNHEY and SVGAGI. The CDR3 region is CASMAAGDYGYTF. The CDR3 DNA reads as TGTGCCAGCATGGCGGCGGGAGACTATGGCTACACCTTC.